These 9 T cell receptor beta chains came from one sample sequenced in a study of T cell responses to AZD1222 COVID-19 vaccine. Assay used: immunoSEQ multiplex PCR; TCRdb lists only in-frame clones, some missing. Here the sample spans roughly 120,000 clones, around 81% being singletons. This material consisted of peripheral blood, taken on day 0 of AZD1222 vaccination. The source of these receptors is an adult in good health.

V usage is TRBV12-3 or TRBV12-4 and J usage is TRBJ2-1; D gene uncertain. Trimming removed 6 bases at V and 6 bases at J, with 6 bases between. The CDR3 totals 11 residues. The DNA for the CDR3 is TGTGCCAGCAGATACTTCAATGAGCAGTTCTTC. As protein: CASRYFNEQFF.

The chain combines TRBV6-5 with TRBJ2-1; perhaps TRBD2 as D (5 bases). This CDR3 spans 16 amino acids. CDR1 and CDR2 from the germline V gene are MNHEY and SVGAGI. The V gene lost 0 bases and the J gene lost 4 bases, with 13 bases spanning the gap. CDR3 region: CASSYSSRGFYNEQFF. CDR3 sequence (DNA): TGTGCCAGCAGTTACTCTAGTCGGGGATTTTACAATGAGCAGTTCTTC.

The chain couples TRBV3-1 (or the pseudogene TRBV3-2) to TRBJ2-3, with D perhaps TRBD2 (5 bases). Trimming removed 0 bases from V and 10 bases from J, with 11 bases in between. Germline V lookup: CDR1 LGHDT, CDR2 YNNKEL (reference sequence). The CDR3 has 13 amino acids. The CDR3 region has the DNA TGTGCCAGCAGCCAAGATTTGAAGGGAGCGCAGTATTTT. Translating it yields CASSQDLKGAQYF.

This clone was observed a handful of times. This chain joins TRBV10-3 and TRBJ2-1; either TRBD1 or TRBD2 may fit D (5 bases each). V lost 10 bases and J 7 bases, leaving 11 bases between the germline ends. CDR1 is ENHRY and CDR2 is SYGVKD in the germline V gene. The CDR3 runs to 11 residues. CDR3 sequence reads: CATGAQNEQFF. For the CDR3, the DNA is TGTGCCACCGGGGCACAGAATGAGCAGTTCTTC.

This chain joins TRBV6-5 and TRBJ2-1, with 7 bases lining up with TRBD1. J lost 10 bases, V lost 6 bases, and 9 bases had no gene match. Germline CDR1 is MNHEY and CDR2 is SVGAGI. This CDR3 spans 13 amino acids. The CDR3 DNA sequence: TGTGCCAGCAGCGTACCACAGGGGAGAGAGCAGTTCTTC. Translated: CASSVPQGREQFF.

This sequence joins TRBV3-1 (or the pseudogene TRBV3-2) and TRBJ2-7, with TRBD2 matching over 7 bases. Germline V gene sequence: CDR1 LGHDT, CDR2 YNNKEL (reference sequence). J gave up 2 bases and V 10 bases, and 14 bases lay outside the gene matches. This CDR3 is built from 15 residues. This chain's CDR3 is CATNDRRETPYEQYF. The CDR3 nucleotides read TGTGCCACTAATGATCGGCGGGAGACCCCCTACGAGCAGTACTTC.

The chain recombines TRBV6-5 with TRBJ2-1, with a tentative D call TRBD2 (5 bases). Germline values: CDR1 MNHEY, CDR2 SVGAGI. This CDR3 has 14 amino acids. Deletions cut 6 bases from V and 7 bases from J, with 16 bases between. The CDR3: CASRTGGSDNEQFF. The CDR3 DNA sequence: TGTGCCAGCAGAACGGGTGGGAGCGATAATGAGCAGTTCTTC.

The chain recombines TRBV28 with TRBJ1-1; D call uncertain. The CDR3 consists of 14 residues. Germline V gives CDR1 MDHEN, CDR2 SYDVKM. The V end was cut by 2 bases, the J end by 8 bases, with 15 bases between. The CDR3 coding sequence is TGTGCCAGCAGTTTAATCCGCCAGTTCCCCGAAGCTTTCTTT. Residues: CASSLIRQFPEAFF.

The chain combines TRBV6-2 or TRBV6-3 with TRBJ1-3, with D uncertain. V was clipped by 5 bases and J by 0 bases, with 17 bases between them. The CDR3 sequence is 17 residues long. Germline CDR1 and CDR2: MNHEY and SVGEGT. The CDR3 DNA is TGTGCCAGCAGTAAGAACCGGGCCTTACTCTCTGGAAACACCATATATTTT. It specifies CASSKNRALLSGNTIYF.